Listed below are T cell receptor beta chains from one sample, sequenced in a study of T cells after yellow fever vaccination. TCRdb reanalysed the 5' RACE reads using MiXCR and keeps one entry per CDR3 protein. The sample gives fewer than 450,000 distinct CDR3 sequences, around 8.1% of which show up once; 17% is in the top ten. The source material was PBMCs, sampled approximately 40 days after the first yellow fever vaccination. These receptors were taken from a man aged 18 to 29 who received the YFV17D yellow fever vaccine. Both conserved end residues are part of each CDR3. The D gene is left open where the match is weak. Size values are once, few and many counts, or a class for expanded clones, and some rows have none.

cdr3_aa cdr3_nt d_call clone_size j_call v_call cdr3_length
CASSPPFAGLVGETQYF TGTGCCAGCAGCCCCCCCTTTGCGGGACTAGTCGGAGAGACCCAGTACTTC TRBD2 few TRBJ2-5 TRBV14 17
CAISDSTRRHNEQFF TGTGCCATCAGTGATAGTACTAGAAGGCACAATGAGCAGTTCTTC NA NA TRBJ2-1 TRBV10-3 15
CASSLGYGGLSYEQYF TGCGCCAGCAGCTTGGGCTACGGGGGACTCTCCTACGAGCAGTACTTC NA few TRBJ2-7 TRBV5-1 16
CSASTLQTQYF TGCAGTGCTAGTACCCTTCAGACCCAGTACTTC NA many TRBJ2-5 TRBV20-1 11
CASSPRRGTTTPNTGELFF TGTGCCAGCAGCCCGCGGCGGGGGACCACCACACCGAACACCGGGGAGCTGTTTTTT TRBD2 NA TRBJ2-2 TRBV11-2 19
CASSSLTAGTGNTIYF TGTGCCAGCAGTTCCCTCACAGCAGGGACTGGAAACACCATATATTTT NA few TRBJ1-3 TRBV6-5 16
CSAAQGLAGGGTQYF TGCAGTGCTGCCCAGGGACTAGCGGGGGGAGGGACGCAGTATTTT TRBD2 many TRBJ2-3 TRBV20-1 15
CASSQGVGGGQETQYF TGCGCCAGCAGCCAAGGGGTTGGAGGAGGACAAGAGACCCAGTACTTC NA many TRBJ2-5 TRBV4-3 16
CASSSSDGSGNTIYF TGTGCCAGCAGCTCTTCGGACGGCTCTGGAAACACCATATATTTT NA NA TRBJ1-3 TRBV5-6 15
CASTQAPSGGTEEYF TGCGCCAGCACCCAAGCCCCTAGCGGGGGGACAGAGGAGTATTTT TRBD2 NA TRBJ2-3 TRBV5-1 15
CASSLEFQETQYF TGCGCCAGCAGCCTGGAGTTCCAAGAGACCCAGTACTTC NA many TRBJ2-5 TRBV4-1 13
CSAREGTARETQYF TGCAGTGCTAGAGAGGGGACAGCTAGAGAGACCCAGTACTTC TRBD1 few TRBJ2-5 TRBV20-1 14
CASRLLAVGNTEAFF TGCGCCAGCAGGCTCTTAGCGGTGGGGAACACTGAAGCTTTCTTT NA few TRBJ1-1 TRBV5-1 15
CAISFDKPGPDTQYF TGTGCCATCAGCTTTGACAAACCAGGGCCAGATACGCAGTATTTT NA NA TRBJ2-3 TRBV10-3 15
CASSYEGRTDTQYF TGTGCCAGCAGCTACGAGGGTAGAACAGATACGCAGTATTTT NA NA TRBJ2-3 TRBV7-9 14
CASKSGGSPLHF TGTGCCAGCAAATCGGGTGGTTCACCCCTCCACTTT NA NA TRBJ1-6 TRBV12-3/TRBV12-4 12
CSAKTSGGTDTQYF TGCAGTGCTAAGACTAGCGGGGGCACAGATACGCAGTATTTT TRBD2 many TRBJ2-3 TRBV20-1 14
CASSLFMDTQYF TGTGCCAGCAGCCTCTTTATGGATACGCAGTATTTT NA NA TRBJ2-3 TRBV7-2 12
CASSLGGGLYEQYF TGCGCCAGCAGCTTGGGAGGTGGGTTGTACGAGCAGTACTTC NA few TRBJ2-7 TRBV5-1 14
CASSGGQPEAFF TGTGCCAGCAGTGGCGGACAGCCCGAAGCTTTCTTT NA few TRBJ1-1 TRBV6-6 12
CASSQGFMKETQYF TGCGCCAGCAGCCAAGGATTCATGAAGGAGACCCAGTACTTC NA NA TRBJ2-5 TRBV4-1 14
CASAGLAGGMAEQFF TGTGCCAGCGCGGGACTAGCGGGCGGGATGGCTGAGCAGTTCTTC TRBD2 NA TRBJ2-1 TRBV6-2/TRBV6-3 15